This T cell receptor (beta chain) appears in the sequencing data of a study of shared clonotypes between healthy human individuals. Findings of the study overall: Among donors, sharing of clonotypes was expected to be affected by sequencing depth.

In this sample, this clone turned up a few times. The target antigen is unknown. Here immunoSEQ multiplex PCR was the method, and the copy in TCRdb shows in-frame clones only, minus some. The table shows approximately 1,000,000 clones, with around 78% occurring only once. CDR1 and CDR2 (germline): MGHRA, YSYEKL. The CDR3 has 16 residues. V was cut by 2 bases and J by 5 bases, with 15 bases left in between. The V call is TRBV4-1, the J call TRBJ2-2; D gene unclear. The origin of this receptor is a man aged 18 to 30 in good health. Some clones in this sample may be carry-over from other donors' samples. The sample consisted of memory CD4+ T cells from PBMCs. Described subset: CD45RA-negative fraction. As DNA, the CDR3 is TGCGCCAGCAGCCAATTTGCACGAAGGGAAACCGGGGAGCTGTTTTTT. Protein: CASSQFARRETGELFF.